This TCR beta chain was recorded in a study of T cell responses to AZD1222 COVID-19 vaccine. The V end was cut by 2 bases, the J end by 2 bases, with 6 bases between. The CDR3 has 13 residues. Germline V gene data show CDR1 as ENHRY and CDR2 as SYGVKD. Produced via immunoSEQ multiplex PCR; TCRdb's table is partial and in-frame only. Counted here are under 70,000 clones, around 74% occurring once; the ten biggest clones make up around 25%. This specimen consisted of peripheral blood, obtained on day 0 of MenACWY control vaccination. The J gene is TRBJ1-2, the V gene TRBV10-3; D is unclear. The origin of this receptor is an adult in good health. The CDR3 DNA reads TGTGCCATCAGTGAGACAGAAAACTATGGCTACACCTTC. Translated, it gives CAISETENYGYTF.